This T cell receptor (beta chain) was captured by sequencing in a study of cytomegalovirus exposure and HLA in healthy donors. Concerning this clone itself: What it recognizes is unknown.

Germline loops: CDR1 SGHRS, CDR2 YFSETQ. The length of the CDR3 is 15 residues. The V segment lost 1 base and the J segment 3 bases; nucleotides outside the gene matches: 2. A multiplex PCR was run with 60 Vbeta primers and 13 Jbeta primers. Under the authors' procedure: Per a later analysis, the number of unique TCR beta chains was around 80 million, of which about 11 million were shared. Data came from immunoSEQ multiplex PCR; TCRdb stores just in-frame clones and leaves some out. V, J and clone size were drawn from that table, and D and trimming were deduced from the DNA. The sample contains 100,000 to 120,000 clones, 70% to 75% of which appear only once. General study findings and limits: The study carried out a later analysis of TCR beta sequences. It associated some 17,000 of them with specific HLA alleles at a false discovery rate of 0.05.

This sequence originates from a man in his forties or fifties in good health and CMV-seronegative. The V and J genes are TRBV5-1 and TRBJ2-7; 12 nucleotides match TRBD2. The sample consisted of PBMCs. As DNA, the CDR3 is TGCGCCAGCAGCTTGACTAGCGGGGGGAACTACGAGCAGTACTTC. Protein product: CASSLTSGGNYEQYF.